This T cell receptor (beta chain) was identified in a study of tumor and adjacent non-tumor tissue in lung cancer. Study-level background: Samples averaged about 4.2 million productive TCRbeta reads each. Broader study findings: Higher tumor TCR diversity was associated with shorter survival. Tumor repertoires had a smaller top 100 clone share than normal lung. Significantly higher TCR diversity was found in tumor than normal lung.

Regarding this clonotype: Antigen: not known. At one boundary the junction diverges from the germline segment, which might be a read error.

Three rounds of nested PCR, following a modified ARM-PCR protocol, produced the TCRbeta library. TCRdb reprocessed the multiplex PCR reads via MiXCR and lists one record per CDR3 protein. The table shows about 110,000 distinct CDR3 sequences, with 60% to 80% occurring only once. The CDR3 contains 16 residues. Germline CDR1 reads MGHRA; CDR2 reads YSYEKL. This sample's RNA came from whole unsorted tissue. Distant lung tissue was collected more than 3 cm away from the tumor edge. This rearrangement joins TRBV4-1 to TRBJ1-5; no clear D gene. The sample was distant non-tumor lung tissue. This clonotype was sampled from a man aged 55 to 70 with non-small cell lung cancer. This CDR3 is CAGSQDSGNSNQPQHF. DNA of the CDR3: TGCGCCGGCAGCCAAGATTCGGGGAACAGCAATCAGCCCCAGCATTTT.